This TCR beta chain is from a study of untreated major depressive disorder. Libraries were prepared by immunoSEQ multiplex PCR; TCRdb keeps only in-frame clonotypes and omits some of them. Of over 20,000 clones listed, roughly 91% were seen once; the top ten hold 0.3% to 0.4%. The V gene end was trimmed by 7 bases and the J gene end by 2 bases; junction bases not matched to a gene: 11. The germline V gene encodes CDR1 MNHEY and CDR2 SMNVEV (reference sequence). The CDR3 loop spans 15 amino acids. The sequencing sample was made of CD4+ T cells from PBMCs. This chain joins TRBV27 and TRBJ2-7; 7 bases fit TRBD1. This TCR was sampled from a young man in good health. The CDR3 bases are TGTGCCAGCACCGGGGACAGCCAACCCCCCTACGAGCAGTACTTC. This encodes CASTGDSQPPYEQYF.